This TCR beta chain was captured by sequencing in a study of T cell repertoires in cytomegalovirus infection. About the research overall: An indication of both CMV infection and matching HLA type came from public TCR beta signatures.

The table lists this clonotype with many counts. Its specificity is unknown. TCRdb passed the reads through MiXCR, listing each CDR3 protein once. The table shows over 300,000 distinct CDR3 sequences, with 8% to 10% occurring only once. Points from the study as a whole: Adding up the frequency of public TCR beta families identified people who carried CMV plus the relevant HLA. CMV-specific HLA-C-restricted TCR beta clonotypes dominated the ex vivo response.

The receptor was derived from a human donor in good health (CMV status not recorded). Some clones in this sample may be carry-over from other donors' samples. What was sequenced was PBMCs.

In nucleotides, the CDR3 is TGTGCCAGCAGCCCCTCGTTATTTAACTATGGCTACACCTTC. This gives the protein CASSPSLFNYGYTF. The chain uses TRBV7-2 and TRBJ1-2, with D unresolved. V dropped 5 bases and J dropped 1 base, with 11 bases sitting between them. The CDR3 consists of 14 residues. CDR1 SGHTA and CDR2 FQGNSA come from the germline V gene.